Presented here are 32 T cell receptor beta chains from one specimen sequenced in a study of shared clonotypes between healthy human individuals. Profiled with immunoSEQ multiplex PCR; TCRdb holds only in-frame clones, not every one. The sample holds over 1.5 million clones; approximately 98% are singletons and the top ten take 0.4% to 0.55%. Specimen: naive CD4+ T cells sorted from blood. As for subset: CD45RA+ positively selected. Receptors were obtained from a man aged 25 to 40 in good health.

This chain's CDR3 is CASSLVYRLTGELFF. The CDR3 DNA follows: TGTGCCAGCAGCTTAGTCTACAGACTAACCGGGGAGCTGTTTTTT. This chain joins TRBV11-2 and TRBJ2-2, with TRBD2 as a possible D gene (5 bases). Trimming shortened V by 1 base and J by 5 bases, and 11 bases separated the two germline ends. There are 15 residues in the CDR3. Germline V CDR1 and CDR2: SGHAT, FQNNGV.

The V and J genes are TRBV7-2 and TRBJ2-3, with 8 bases fitting TRBD1. The CDR3 is 15 amino acids. Germline CDR1 reads SGHTA; CDR2 reads FQGNSA. Losses at the gene ends were 4 bases for V and 6 bases for J; bases not matched to a gene: 9. The CDR3: CASSSPDRALDTQYF. CDR3 DNA sequence: TGTGCCAGCAGCTCCCCGGACAGGGCTTTGGATACGCAGTATTTT.

The chain is built from TRBV6-4 and TRBJ2-1; 10 bases are a match to TRBD2. Germline V lookup: CDR1 MRHNA, CDR2 SNTAGT. There are 15 residues in the CDR3. With V trimmed by 5 bases and J by 1 base, 2 bases remained unmatched. The CDR3 reads CASSKREGSYNEQFF. DNA of the CDR3: TGTGCCAGCAGTAAGCGGGAGGGGTCCTACAATGAGCAGTTCTTC.

The table lists this clone with a count of one. The genes are TRBV29-1 and TRBJ2-3; 10 nucleotides line up with TRBD1. The CDR3 totals 16 residues. From germline, CDR1 is SQVTM and CDR2 ANQGSEA. V was clipped by 1 base and J by 5 bases; unmatched bases: 9. The CDR3, as DNA: TGCAGCGTTGAAGGCAAGCCGGGACAGGGGAGAGATACGCAGTATTTT. Residues: CSVEGKPGQGRDTQYF.

The rearrangement joins TRBV28 to TRBJ1-1; 8 positions agree with TRBD1. Germline assignment: CDR1 MDHEN and CDR2 SYDVKM. The CDR3 has 14 amino acids. After removal of 3 bases from V and 6 bases from J, the junction contained 6 bases not matched to a gene. CDR3 sequence: CASSLRTGKAEAFF. CDR3 in DNA: TGTGCCAGCAGTTTGAGGACAGGGAAAGCTGAAGCTTTCTTT.

The chain links TRBV28 to TRBJ1-1, with D hard to call. This CDR3 is 15 amino acids long. Per germline, CDR1 MDHEN and CDR2 SYDVKM. Trimming pared 7 bases from V and 1 base from J, leaving 16 bases between. CDR3 in DNA: TGTGCCAGCATCTCGAGCGGGGTCCCGAACACTGAAGCTTTCTTT. Its translation is CASISSGVPNTEAFF.

The CDR3 sequence: CASSKDRGLGYTF. DNA of the CDR3: TGTGCCAGCAGCAAGGACAGGGGGCTTGGCTACACCTTC. This chain connects TRBV7-3 to TRBJ1-2; 11 nucleotides match TRBD1. V lost 5 bases and J lost 7; bases outside the gene matches: 3. The length of the CDR3 is 13 residues. The germline V gene has CDR1 SGHTA and CDR2 FQGTGA.

This clone appeared once. The CDR3 protein is CASSFRGGGRDQPQHF. As DNA, the CDR3 is TGTGCCAGCAGTTTTCGGGGCGGGGGGCGCGATCAGCCCCAGCATTTT. The chain is built from TRBV28 and TRBJ1-5; D might be TRBD1 (6 bases). V lost 3 bases and J 5 bases, leaving 17 bases between the germline ends. The CDR3 has 16 residues. The germline V gene encodes CDR1 MDHEN and CDR2 SYDVKM.

The CDR3 region is CASSFDSGAFF. Written as DNA, the CDR3 is TGTGCCAGCAGTTTCGACAGTGGGGCTTTCTTT. The rearrangement joins TRBV2 to TRBJ1-1, with D perhaps TRBD1 (5 bases). This CDR3 is 11 amino acids long. Trimming took 5 bases from V and 11 from J, leaving 12 bases between them. Germline V CDR1 and CDR2: SNHLY, FYNNEI.

The genes are TRBV28 and TRBJ1-3; 9 bases are a match to TRBD1. Unmatched junction bases numbered 16, after V lost 6 bases and J lost 7 bases. Germline values: CDR1 MDHEN, CDR2 SYDVKM. The CDR3 has 17 residues. The CDR3 reads CASRAHRGLIVGNTIYF. CDR3 coding DNA: TGTGCCAGCAGAGCCCACAGGGGGCTAATCGTCGGGAACACCATATATTTT. Full variable domain (outside the CDR3, taken from reference TRBV28 and TRBJ1-3): DVKVTQSSRYLVKRTGEKVFLECVQDMDHENMFWYRQDPGLGLRLIYFSYDVKMKEKGDIPEGYSVSREKKERFSLILESASTNQTSMYLCASRAHRGLIVGNTIYFGEGSWLTVV.

The rearrangement joins TRBV28 to TRBJ2-7; 14 nucleotides match TRBD2. There are 16 residues in the CDR3. The germline gives CDR1 MDHEN, CDR2 SYDVKM. J was trimmed by 3 bases and V by 6 bases; bases with no gene match: 7. CDR3 in amino acids: CASRVGTSGSIYEQYF. The CDR3, as DNA: TGTGCCAGCAGGGTAGGGACTAGCGGGAGTATCTACGAGCAGTACTTC.

This chain uses TRBV6-1 with TRBJ2-5, with a tentative D call TRBD1 (6 bases). The CDR3 loop spans 14 amino acids. CDR1 MNHNS and CDR2 SASEGT come from the germline V gene. Trimming took 6 bases from V and 5 from J, leaving 16 bases between them. The CDR3 nucleotides are TGTGCCAGCAGCCAAAATCCAGGGGCTGAGACCCAGTACTTC. It yields the protein CASSQNPGAETQYF.

For this clone: This sample also contains other DNA sequences that code for the same CDR3. The V gene is TRBV10-3, the J gene TRBJ1-5, with 10 positions matching TRBD1. V lost 4 bases and J lost 4; bases outside the gene matches: 1. The CDR3 runs to 14 residues. Germline V gene lookup returns CDR1 ENHRY and CDR2 SYGVKD. This CDR3 reads CAISGTGGNQPQHF. The CDR3 DNA sequence: TGTGCCATCAGTGGGACAGGGGGAAATCAGCCCCAGCATTTT.

V gene TRBV29-1 combines with J gene TRBJ2-3, with a weak D call TRBD1 (7 bases). This CDR3 comprises 14 residues. Between the trimmed V and J ends, which lost 7 bases and 1 base, there was a span of 15 bases. Germline V gene sequence: CDR1 SQVTM, CDR2 ANQGSEA. CDR3 in amino acids: CSALRDRGTDTQYF. Here the CDR3 DNA reads TGCAGCGCCCTGCGGGACAGAGGCACAGATACGCAGTATTTT.

The V and J genes are TRBV5-1 and TRBJ2-5; the match to TRBD1 covers 8 bases. J was trimmed by 1 base and V by 0 bases; bases with no gene match: 5. The CDR3 is 16 amino acids. Germline-derived CDR1 and CDR2 are SGHRS and YFSETQ. The chain's CDR3 is CASSLAGQGPQETQYF. The CDR3 DNA follows: TGCGCCAGCAGCTTGGCCGGACAGGGTCCCCAAGAGACCCAGTACTTC.

The J gene is TRBJ2-5, the V gene TRBV27; 7 positions agree with TRBD2. Germline V gives CDR1 MNHEY, CDR2 SMNVEV (reference sequence). Germline trimming cut 5 bases from V and 4 bases from J; bases unmatched to any gene: 10. This CDR3 is built from 15 residues. Here the CDR3 DNA reads TGTGCCAGCAGTCCGACATGGACTAGAAGAGAGACCCAGTACTTC. Its protein product is CASSPTWTRRETQYF.

The chain's CDR3 is CASSATSGAEKLFF. In DNA, the CDR3 is TGTGCCAGCAGCGCAACCTCTGGTGCGGAAAAACTGTTTTTT. The chain recombines TRBV7-8 with TRBJ1-4; D gene uncertain. Trimming pared 5 bases from V and 8 bases from J, leaving 15 bases between. The CDR3 loop spans 14 amino acids. Germline CDR1 reads SGHVS; CDR2 reads FQNEAQ. Full variable domain (missing parts from reference TRBV7-8 and TRBJ1-4): GAGVSQSPRYKVAKRGQDVALRCDPISGHVSLFWYQQALGQGPEFLTYFQNEAQLDKSGLPSDRFFAERPEGSVSTLKIQRTQQEDSAVYLCASSATSGAEKLFFGSGTQLSVL.

This chain joins TRBV7-2 and TRBJ2-7; TRBD2 might be the D (5 bases). Germline assignment: CDR1 SGHTA and CDR2 FQGNSA. The CDR3 contains 14 residues. Trimming cost V 0 bases and J 6 bases, with 12 bases left between them. CDR3 protein: CASSLARSAGEQYF. The CDR3 DNA sequence: TGTGCCAGCAGCTTAGCTCGTTCGGCGGGCGAGCAGTACTTC.

The chain carries TRBV5-5 and TRBJ1-2; the D gene is possibly TRBD1 (5 bases). Trimming cost V 4 bases and J 5 bases, with 15 bases left between them. This CDR3 comprises 14 residues. Germline values: CDR1 SGHKS, CDR2 YYEKEE (reference sequence). In DNA, the CDR3 is TGTGCCAGCAGCAGAGACGGGGCATCGTATGGCTACACCTTC. Translation gives CASSRDGASYGYTF. Combining the CDR3 with reference TRBV5-5 and TRBJ1-2 gives the whole variable domain DAGVTQSPTHLIKTRGQQVTLRCSPISGHKSVSWYQQVLGQGPQFIFQYYEKEERGRGNFPDRFSARQFPNYSSELNVNALLLGDSALYLCASSRDGASYGYTFGSGTRLTVV.

The rearrangement uses TRBV5-4 and TRBJ1-3, with D possibly being TRBD1 (6 bases). The CDR3 extends over 16 amino acids. Germline V gene lookup returns CDR1 SGHNT and CDR2 YYREEE (reference sequence). V gave up 0 bases and J gave up 0 bases, with 10 bases separating them. The CDR3 region has the DNA TGTGCCAGCAGCTTGGGGGGGCTACTCTCTGGAAACACCATATATTTT. Translated, it gives CASSLGGLLSGNTIYF.

The chain joins TRBV28 to TRBJ2-1, with 13 bases identical to TRBD2. Germline V gives CDR1 MDHEN, CDR2 SYDVKM. This CDR3 is 17 amino acids long. V shed 6 bases and J 5 bases; nucleotides not matched to a gene: 10. This CDR3 is CASRAKRLAGGDNEQFF. The CDR3, as DNA: TGTGCCAGCAGAGCCAAACGACTAGCGGGAGGAGACAATGAGCAGTTCTTC.

With respect to this clone: The same CDR3 also results from other DNA sequences found in this sample. The chain is built from TRBV5-6 and TRBJ2-5; D remains ambiguous. This CDR3 is 11 amino acids long. Trimming stripped 3 bases from V and 4 bases from J, with 4 bases between. Germline V gene data show CDR1 as SGHDT and CDR2 as YYEEEE. For the CDR3, the DNA is TGTGCCAGCAGCTCGCGAGAGACCCAGTACTTC. This encodes CASSSRETQYF.

This chain uses TRBV11-2 with TRBJ2-3; a possible D gene is TRBD2 (5 bases). CDR3 length: 15 residues. V lost 2 bases and J lost 2, with 11 bases in between. The V gene's germline CDR1 is SGHAT and CDR2 FQNNGV. The CDR3 DNA sequence: TGTGCCAGCAGCTTAAAGTCAGCGGCCACAGATACGCAGTATTTT. Translated: CASSLKSAATDTQYF. Complete variable domain (other parts from reference TRBV11-2 and TRBJ2-3): EAGVAQSPRYKIIEKRQSVAFWCNPISGHATLYWYQQILGQGPKLLIQFQNNGVVDDSQLPKDRFSAERLKGVDSTLKIQPAKLEDSAVYLCASSLKSAATDTQYFGPGTRLTVL.

The DNA for the CDR3 is TGTGCCAGCAGTTTATCGGGGGAGGCCGGTGGGGCCAACGTCCTGACTTTC. Its protein is CASSLSGEAGGANVLTF. The V and J genes are TRBV27 and TRBJ2-6, with TRBD2 as a possible D gene (6 bases). V was trimmed by 0 bases and J by 3 bases, leaving 12 bases between them. CDR3 length: 17 amino acids. Germline V CDR1 and CDR2: MNHEY, SMNVEV (reference sequence).

The chain combines TRBV10-1 with TRBJ2-3; maybe TRBD2 (5 bases). The CDR3 is made up of 12 amino acids. V was trimmed by 0 bases and J by 10 bases, leaving 8 bases between them. CDR1 and CDR2 (germline): WNHNN, SYGVQD (reference sequence). The CDR3 spells CASSESDGAQYF. The CDR3 DNA follows: TGCGCCAGCAGTGAGTCGGACGGGGCGCAGTATTTT.

The chain links TRBV10-2 to TRBJ2-1, with 7 bases matching TRBD1. This CDR3 contains 13 residues. Trimming removed 0 bases from V and 13 bases from J; junction bases left unmatched: 6. Germline loops: CDR1 WSHSY, CDR2 SAAADI. The CDR3 loop reads CASSESEDRSQFF. The CDR3 DNA reads as TGCGCCAGCAGTGAGTCGGAGGACAGGTCACAGTTCTTC.

This clone is a singleton in its sample. This chain joins TRBV6-4 and TRBJ2-2; D remains ambiguous. The CDR3 runs 15 residues. The V gene's germline CDR1 is MRHNA and CDR2 SNTAGT. Trimming took off 6 bases at V and 7 bases at J, with 18 bases between the two ends. In nucleotides, the CDR3 is TGTGCCAGCAGCCCCAGCCAGGCAAAGAGCGGGGAGCTGTTTTTT. It encodes CASSPSQAKSGELFF.

This chain connects TRBV15 to TRBJ1-2; TRBD1 might be the D (5 bases). Germline V gene data show CDR1 as LNHNV and CDR2 as YYDKDF (reference sequence). Trimming cost V 6 bases and J 7 bases, with 21 bases left between them. The CDR3 is 15 residues long. Written as DNA, the CDR3 is TGTGCCACCAGACGGAGCGTCCAGGGTATTGGTGGCTACACCTTC. This gives the protein CATRRSVQGIGGYTF.

The chain is built from TRBV7-3 and TRBJ1-2; a weak D match, TRBD1 (5 bases). With 4 bases removed from V and 8 bases from J, the gap between germline ends came to 23 bases. There are 16 residues in the CDR3. CDR1 is SGHTA and CDR2 is FQGTGA in the germline V gene. This CDR3 is CASSSDPLGTVGGYTF. DNA of the CDR3: TGTGCCAGCAGCTCAGACCCACTAGGGACTGTTGGGGGCTACACCTTC.

This clone appeared once. The V call is TRBV19, the J call TRBJ2-4; tentative D call: TRBD2 (5 bases). The CDR3 has 15 residues. Trimming stripped 3 bases from V and 2 bases from J, with 11 bases between. Germline assignment: CDR1 LNHDA and CDR2 SQIVND (reference sequence). CDR3 sequence (DNA): TGTGCCAGTAGTATTCGGGATTCCCCCAAAAACATTCAGTACTTC. Translating it yields CASSIRDSPKNIQYF.

The rearrangement joins TRBV7-8 to TRBJ1-2; 8 nucleotides agree with TRBD1. Germline CDR1 and CDR2: SGHVS and FQNEAQ. The CDR3 contains 14 residues. Unmatched junction bases numbered 0, after V lost 1 base and J lost 2 bases. The CDR3 loop reads CASSLGTGNYGYTF. As DNA, the CDR3 is TGTGCCAGCAGCTTAGGGACAGGGAACTATGGCTACACCTTC.

The chain uses TRBV7-2 and TRBJ2-7; D ambiguous. Per the germline V gene, CDR1 is SGHTA and CDR2 is FQGNSA. V was shortened by 6 bases and J by 2 bases, with 17 bases between the two germline ends. The CDR3 is 15 amino acids. CDR3 nucleotides: TGTGCCAGCAGGGACCGAGGCTCTATGGCCTACGAGCAGTACTTC. It translates to CASRDRGSMAYEQYF.